Shown below are 9 T cell receptor beta chains from a single sample sequenced in a study of blood T cell repertoires in COVID-19. Data came from immunoSEQ multiplex PCR; TCRdb stores just in-frame clones and leaves some out. The table includes tens of thousands of clones, 75% to 85% detected once. The source material was peripheral blood. Receptors were obtained from a man aged 55 to 69 with acute or convalescent COVID-19.

CDR3 nucleotides: TGTGCCAGCAGTTTAGGCGACTGGGTTTTTCAGCCCCAGCATTTT. Translation: CASSLGDWVFQPQHF. The chain links TRBV28 to TRBJ1-5; D ambiguous. CDR3 size: 15 residues. V was trimmed by 2 bases and J by 6 bases, leaving 14 bases between them. Germline CDR1 MDHEN, CDR2 SYDVKM.

The chain couples TRBV7-2 to TRBJ2-3; 7 bases fit TRBD2. From germline, CDR1 is SGHTA and CDR2 FQGNSA. This CDR3 spans 19 amino acids. V lost 2 bases to trimming and J lost 0 bases; unmatched junction nucleotides: 14. The CDR3: CASSLQFARAGSSTDTQYF. In DNA, the CDR3 is TGTGCCAGCAGCTTACAGTTTGCCCGAGCGGGGTCTAGCACAGATACGCAGTATTTT.

This sequence joins TRBV6-2 or TRBV6-3 and TRBJ2-1; 9 bases agree with TRBD2. After removal of 6 bases from V and 4 bases from J, the junction contained 10 bases not matched to a gene. Germline V gives CDR1 MNHEY, CDR2 SVGEGT. This CDR3 region has 16 residues. This CDR3 reads CASSRDSGGTYNEQFF. DNA for the CDR3: TGTGCCAGCAGCCGAGATAGCGGGGGTACATACAATGAGCAGTTCTTC.

The chain recombines TRBV5-1 with TRBJ1-1, with unresolved D. The CDR3 is 14 residues long. V lost 0 bases and J 0 bases, leaving 6 bases between the germline ends. Germline CDR1 and CDR2: SGHRS and YFSETQ. The CDR3 region has the DNA TGCGCCAGCAGCTTGGGACAAATGAACACTGAAGCTTTCTTT. It encodes CASSLGQMNTEAFF.

The chain employs TRBV2 and TRBJ2-7, with D tentatively TRBD1 (6 bases). V shed 5 bases and J shed 2 bases, with 13 bases lying between them. Germline CDR1 is SNHLY and CDR2 is FYNNEI. This CDR3 is built from 14 residues. The CDR3 region has the DNA TGTGCCAGCAGTAACAGGGCCCGAACCTACGAGCAGTACGTC. Residues: CASSNRARTYEQYV.

The V gene is TRBV3-1 (or the pseudogene TRBV3-2), the J gene TRBJ1-1; D gene uncertain. Germline CDR1 reads LGHDT; CDR2 reads YNNKEL (reference sequence). The V and J ends lost 3 bases and 6 bases respectively, with 11 bases between them. The CDR3 loop spans 13 amino acids. The CDR3 nucleotides read TGTGCCAGCAGCCATAAGGGAGGTGCTGAAGCTTTCTTT. It yields the protein CASSHKGGAEAFF.

The rearrangement links TRBV10-2 to TRBJ1-2, with D possibly being TRBD1 (5 bases). The V and J ends lost 1 base and 2 bases respectively, with 5 bases between them. This CDR3 spans 13 amino acids. The V gene's germline CDR1 is WSHSY and CDR2 SAAADI. The CDR3, as DNA: TGCGCCAGCAGTGAGTACAGGAACTATGGCTACACCTTC. This codes for CASSEYRNYGYTF.

V usage is TRBV28 and J usage is TRBJ2-1, with 9 nucleotides matching TRBD1. Germline CDR1 reads MDHEN; CDR2 reads SYDVKM. V shed 0 bases and J 4 bases; nucleotides not matched to a gene: 4. This CDR3 has 16 residues. The DNA for the CDR3 is TGTGCCAGCAGTTTATGGACAGGGGGGAGATACAATGAGCAGTTCTTC. As protein: CASSLWTGGRYNEQFF.

The chain combines TRBV27 with TRBJ1-3, with TRBD1 identical over 10 bases. The V and J ends lost 0 bases and 5 bases, in that order; junction bases with no gene match: 7. The CDR3 is made up of 17 amino acids. Germline V gene lookup returns CDR1 MNHEY and CDR2 SMNVEV (reference sequence). As DNA, the CDR3 is TGTGCCAGCAGTTTATCCGGACAGGGGGGGAGTCGAAACACCATATATTTT. Translated: CASSLSGQGGSRNTIYF.